The following is a T cell receptor (beta chain) sequence with its context. These data are taken from a study of blood T cell repertoires in COVID-19. The method was immunoSEQ multiplex PCR; TCRdb's version includes in-frame clones alone and lacks a portion of them. The sample records approximately 220,000 clones, approximately 86% being singletons. The germline V and J ends were trimmed by 2 bases and 8 bases, with 9 bases remaining between them. The CDR3 totals 12 residues. Germline-derived CDR1 and CDR2 are MNHEY and SVGAGI. The sequence derives from a woman in her thirties or forties with acute COVID-19. The gene calls are TRBV6-5 and TRBJ1-2; D is uncertain. Material for sequencing was PBMCs or T cells enriched from blood (not recorded which). The CDR3 DNA follows: TGTGCCAGCAGTTACCCGGCGGGGGGCTACACCTTC. The encoded protein is CASSYPAGGYTF.